The 10 T cell receptor beta chains below were found in one sample sequenced in a study of blood T cell repertoires in COVID-19. Measured with immunoSEQ multiplex PCR; TCRdb has only the in-frame clones, and not every one. The sample includes about 210,000 clones, over 75% of them seen just once. Sequenced: PBMCs or T cells enriched from blood (not recorded which). These receptors were collected from a man aged 40-50 years who had recovered from COVID-19.

V is TRBV7-9 and J is TRBJ2-5, with unresolved D. V was clipped by 5 bases and J by 7 bases, with 14 bases between them. CDR1 is SEHNR and CDR2 is FQNEAQ in the germline V gene (reference sequence). The CDR3 has 13 residues. The CDR3 loop reads CASSNRGAPTQYF. In DNA, the CDR3 is TGTGCCAGCAGCAACCGAGGCGCGCCGACCCAGTACTTC.

The chain is built from TRBV19 and TRBJ2-7; D might be TRBD1 (6 bases). The CDR3 sequence is 15 residues long. Per the germline V gene, CDR1 is LNHDA and CDR2 is SQIVND (reference sequence). Trimming left V 3 bases short and J 7 bases short, with 19 bases between. CDR3 DNA: TGTGCCAGTAGTATCTCCTCGGGGAACAGGGATGAGCAGTACTTC. It encodes CASSISSGNRDEQYF. Variable domain in full (rest from reference TRBV19 and TRBJ2-7): DGGITQSPKYLFRKEGQNVTLSCEQNLNHDAMYWYRQDPGQGLRLIYYSQIVNDFQKGDIAEGYSVSREKKESFPLTVTSAQKNPTAFYLCASSISSGNRDEQYFGPGTRLTVT.

The J gene is TRBJ2-7, the V gene TRBV29-1, with 8 bases identical to TRBD2. CDR3 length: 12 residues. V lost 6 bases and J lost 2; bases outside the gene matches: 3. The germline V gene encodes CDR1 SQVTM and CDR2 ANQGSEA. Written as DNA, the CDR3 is TGCAGCGTGCGCGGGGGGCCCTACGAGCAGTACTTC. This gives the protein CSVRGGPYEQYF.

This clone has only one observation. The genes are TRBV18 and TRBJ1-1; no clear D gene. In germline, CDR1 is KGHSH, CDR2 LQKENI. CDR3 length equals 15 residues. The V end lost 5 bases, the J end lost 1 base, and 14 bases lay between the germline ends. CDR3 residues: CASSALARQNTEAFF. In DNA form, the CDR3 reads TGTGCCAGCTCAGCATTGGCTCGACAGAACACTGAAGCTTTCTTT.

The J gene is TRBJ1-2, the V gene TRBV3-1 (or the pseudogene TRBV3-2), with a possible D match to TRBD1 (5 bases). Germline-derived CDR1 and CDR2 are LGHDT and YNNKEL (reference sequence). V lost 0 bases and J 1 base, leaving 15 bases between the germline ends. CDR3 length: 17 amino acids. DNA for the CDR3: TGTGCCAGCAGCCAAGAGGCAGGGTCCCCCTTTAACTATGGCTACACCTTC. Translating it yields CASSQEAGSPFNYGYTF.

The chain couples TRBV27 to TRBJ1-2, with D perhaps TRBD1 (6 bases). Germline values: CDR1 MNHEY, CDR2 SMNVEV (reference sequence). V dropped 5 bases and J dropped 5 bases, with 18 bases sitting between them. CDR3 length: 15 amino acids. DNA for the CDR3: TGTGCCAGCAGTCCATCCTCTCCAGGGGTTTATGGCTACACCTTC. Its translation: CASSPSSPGVYGYTF.

This chain joins TRBV2 and TRBJ2-2; possible D gene TRBD2, 5 bases. This CDR3 has 13 residues. Trimming stripped 1 base from V and 7 bases from J, with 7 bases between. The germline gives CDR1 SNHLY, CDR2 FYNNEI. The CDR3 loop reads CASSEEAVGELFF. CDR3 coding DNA: TGTGCCAGCAGTGAAGAAGCGGTCGGGGAGCTGTTTTTT.

J is TRBJ1-4 and V is TRBV7-8; the match to TRBD1 covers 7 bases. The length of the CDR3 is 15 residues. Germline V gives CDR1 SGHVS, CDR2 FQNEAQ. V lost 5 bases and J lost 4; bases outside the gene matches: 7. The CDR3 region has the DNA TGTGCCAGCAGCCGGAACAGGGGAGGTAATGAAAAACTGTTTTTT. Its protein is CASSRNRGGNEKLFF.

J is TRBJ2-5 and V is TRBV27; tentatively, D is TRBD2 (6 bases). Trimming took off 7 bases at V and 0 bases at J, with 18 bases between the two ends. This CDR3 is 16 amino acids long. The germline V gene has CDR1 MNHEY and CDR2 SMNVEV (reference sequence). CDR3 coding DNA: TGTGCCAGCAAGATCAGAGGAGGGGCCTACCAAGAGACCCAGTACTTC. This translates into CASKIRGGAYQETQYF.

In this sample, this clone turned up a few times. The V and J genes are TRBV28 and TRBJ2-5; 12 bases are a match to TRBD2. V was pared by 3 bases and J by 5 bases, with 7 bases of the junction left unmatched. The length of the CDR3 is 16 residues. Germline-derived CDR1 and CDR2 are MDHEN and SYDVKM. CDR3 bases: TGTGCCAGCAGTTTCCCTTCTAGCGGGGGGGCCGAGACCCAGTACTTC. This encodes CASSFPSSGGAETQYF.